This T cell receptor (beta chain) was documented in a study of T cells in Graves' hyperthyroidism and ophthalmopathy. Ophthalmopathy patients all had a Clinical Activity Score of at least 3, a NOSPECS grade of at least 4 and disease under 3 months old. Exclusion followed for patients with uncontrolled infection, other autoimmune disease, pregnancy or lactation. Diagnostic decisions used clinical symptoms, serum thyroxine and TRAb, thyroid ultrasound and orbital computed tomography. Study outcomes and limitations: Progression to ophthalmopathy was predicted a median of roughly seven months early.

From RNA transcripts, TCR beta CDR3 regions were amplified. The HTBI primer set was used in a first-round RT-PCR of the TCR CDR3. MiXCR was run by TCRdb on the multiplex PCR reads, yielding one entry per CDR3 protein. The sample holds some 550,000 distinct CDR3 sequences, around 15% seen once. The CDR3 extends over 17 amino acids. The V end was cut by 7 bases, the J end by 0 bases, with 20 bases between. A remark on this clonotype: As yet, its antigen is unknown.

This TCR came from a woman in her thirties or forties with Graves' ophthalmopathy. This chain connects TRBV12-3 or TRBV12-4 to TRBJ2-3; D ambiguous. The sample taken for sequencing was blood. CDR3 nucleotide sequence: TGTGCCAGCACCCCCATCGCCGGCACCACTAGCACAGATACGCAGTATTTT. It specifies CASTPIAGTTSTDTQYF.